This T cell receptor (beta chain) was retrieved from a study of blood T cell repertoires in COVID-19. The wider study: Samples representing acute and convalescent COVID-19 were sourced from the United States, Italy and Spain.

The Seattle patients joined while their infection was active and were tracked longitudinally afterward. TCRdb's table, derived via immunoSEQ multiplex PCR, lists solely in-frame clones and lacks some. This table has a few hundred thousand clones, roughly 90% appearing once. This CDR3 spans 13 amino acids. Germline assignment: CDR1 MNHNY and CDR2 SVGAGI (reference sequence). V lost 5 bases to trimming and J lost 5 bases; unmatched junction nucleotides: 3. The chain joins TRBV6-6 to TRBJ1-5; 7 bases map to TRBD1. This clonotype was obtained from a man younger than 30 with COVID-19, enrolled during active disease. Source material: peripheral blood. The CDR3: CASSPGGHQPQHF. The CDR3 coding sequence is TGTGCCAGCAGTCCAGGGGGTCATCAGCCCCAGCATTTT.